The text below deals with one T cell receptor (beta chain). The source of the sample is a study of blood T cell repertoires in COVID-19. Overall study context: Acute and convalescent COVID-19 specimens originated in the United States, Italy and Spain. The cDNA or gDNA used as material had been derived from T cells, B-cell-depleted T cells, or PBMCs.

Only in-frame clones appear in the TCRdb table, and some are missing; sequencing was by immunoSEQ multiplex PCR. Seen here are about 170,000 clones, around 81% observed once, and the top ten hold roughly 8.4%. Germline CDR1 and CDR2: LGHDT and YNNKEL (reference sequence). Between the trimmed V and J ends, which lost 1 base and 5 bases, there was a span of 14 bases. The CDR3 contains 15 residues. A Seattle source enrolled patients during active infection and followed them longitudinally. This chain joins TRBV3-1 (or the pseudogene TRBV3-2) and TRBJ2-5; TRBD2 is a possible D gene (5 bases). The source is a woman at least 80 years old with COVID-19, enrolled during active disease. Sequencing input: peripheral blood. The CDR3 coding sequence is TGTGCCAGCAGCCAAGCCCAACTAGGGCGTGAGACCCAGTACTTC. As protein: CASSQAQLGRETQYF.